The 5 T cell receptor beta chains given below trace back to one sample, sequenced in a study of OX40 agonist ivuxolimab in advanced cancers. TCRdb keeps only in-frame clones here, not all; method: immunoSEQ multiplex PCR. The sample yields tens of thousands of clones, roughly 80% seen once. The specimen comprised CD4+ or CD8+ T cells sorted from blood, sampled in a trial of the OX40 agonist ivuxolimab. All receptors come from an adult with an advanced solid tumor such as melanoma, head and neck, liver or kidney cancer.

This chain connects TRBV10-3 to TRBJ1-2, with D perhaps matching TRBD1 (6 bases). Trimming left V 5 bases short and J 8 bases short, with 15 bases between. Germline values: CDR1 ENHRY, CDR2 SYGVKD. The CDR3 is made up of 13 amino acids. This chain's CDR3 is CAISWDIGSGYTF. CDR3 coding DNA: TGTGCCATCAGTTGGGACATAGGGTCAGGCTACACCTTC.

The chain links TRBV18 to TRBJ2-6; D remains unclear. Germline lookup yields CDR1 KGHSH and CDR2 LQKENI. Trimming took off 9 bases at V and 0 bases at J, with 15 bases between the two ends. The length of the CDR3 is 16 residues. CDR3 region: CASAPAGHSGANVLTF. The CDR3 DNA follows: TGTGCCAGTGCACCGGCCGGTCACTCTGGGGCCAACGTCCTGACTTTC.

CDR3 residues: CASSLMLGTEAFF. CDR3 nucleotide sequence: TGCGCCAGCAGCTTGATGCTAGGCACTGAAGCTTTCTTT. This chain uses TRBV5-1 with TRBJ1-1; no clear D. CDR1 and CDR2 from the germline V gene are SGHRS and YFSETQ. CDR3 length: 13 amino acids. V shed 1 base and J shed 4 bases, with 8 bases lying between them.

This chain joins TRBV18 and TRBJ2-7, with D possibly TRBD1 on 6 matching bases. Trimming took off 6 bases at V and 0 bases at J, with 12 bases between the two ends. The germline CDR1 and CDR2 sequences are KGHSH and LQKENI. The CDR3 is 14 residues long. CDR3 amino acids: CASSPGHSSYEQYF. For the CDR3, the DNA is TGTGCCAGCTCTCCGGGACACAGCTCCTACGAGCAGTACTTC.

The chain uses TRBV4-1 and TRBJ2-5; 10 nucleotides line up with TRBD2. The CDR3 totals 16 residues. Germline CDR1 MGHRA, CDR2 YSYEKL. With V trimmed by 3 bases and J by 5 bases, 9 bases remained unmatched. The CDR3 loop is CASSQGAGGPEETQYF. CDR3 nucleotide sequence: TGCGCCAGCAGCCAGGGAGCGGGAGGGCCGGAGGAGACCCAGTACTTC.